Reported below is one T cell receptor beta chain. The antigen is unknown. The germline V gene encodes CDR1 MGHRA and CDR2 YSYEKL. There are 16 residues in the CDR3. V was pared by 1 base and J by 6 bases, with 5 bases of the junction left unmatched. This specimen comes from a study of T cells in Graves' hyperthyroidism and ophthalmopathy. Amplified TCR beta CDR3 regions derived from RNA transcripts. A first-round RT-PCR of the TCR CDR3 used the HTBI primer set. From the multiplex PCR reads, TCRdb called clonotypes with MiXCR, one entry per CDR3 protein. The sample records approximately 740,000 distinct CDR3 sequences, 14% being singletons. Study outcomes and limitations: Blood samples included most of the expanded thyroid clonotypes exceeding 0.001.

The specimen was blood. This clonotype was sampled from a woman aged 18-29 years with Graves' hyperthyroidism. The chain uses TRBV4-1 and TRBJ2-1; 11 bases map to TRBD2. The CDR3 loop is CASSQAGTSGLNEQFF. The CDR3 DNA follows: TGCGCCAGCAGCCAAGCCGGGACTAGCGGCCTCAATGAGCAGTTCTTC.